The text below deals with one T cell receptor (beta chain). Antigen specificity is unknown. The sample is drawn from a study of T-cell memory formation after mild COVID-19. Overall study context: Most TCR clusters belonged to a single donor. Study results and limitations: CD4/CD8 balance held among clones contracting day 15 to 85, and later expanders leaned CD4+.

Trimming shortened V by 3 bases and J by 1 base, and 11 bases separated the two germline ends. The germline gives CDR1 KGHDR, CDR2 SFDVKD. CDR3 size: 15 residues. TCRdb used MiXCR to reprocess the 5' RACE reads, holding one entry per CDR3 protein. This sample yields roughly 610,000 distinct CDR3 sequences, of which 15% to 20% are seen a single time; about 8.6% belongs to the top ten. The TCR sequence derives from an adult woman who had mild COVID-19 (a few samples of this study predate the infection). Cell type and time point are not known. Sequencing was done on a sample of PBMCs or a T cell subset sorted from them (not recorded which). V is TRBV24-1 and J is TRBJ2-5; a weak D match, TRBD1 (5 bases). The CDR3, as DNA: TGTGCCACCAGTGATCCTCGACAGATCCAAGAGACCCAGTACTTC. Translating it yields CATSDPRQIQETQYF.